Presented here are 30 T cell receptor beta chains from one specimen sequenced in a study of shared clonotypes between healthy human individuals. Only in-frame clones appear in the TCRdb table, and some are missing; sequencing was by immunoSEQ multiplex PCR. The sample gives 1,400,000 or so clones, 97% to 99% of which show up once; 0.36% is in the top ten. Material for sequencing was naive CD4+ T cells sorted from blood. Documented subset: CD45RA+ positively selected. All receptors derive from a young man in good health.

V usage is TRBV12-5 and J usage is TRBJ2-7; 11 bases match TRBD2. J was trimmed by 1 base and V by 7 bases; bases with no gene match: 12. From germline, CDR1 is LGHNT and CDR2 FRNRAP. The CDR3 is 17 amino acids. This CDR3 is CASVRGLAGGPSYEQYF. CDR3 nucleotides: TGTGCTAGTGTTCGGGGGCTAGCGGGAGGCCCATCCTACGAGCAGTACTTC.

The chain is built from TRBV5-1 and TRBJ1-1; D is unclear. V was pared by 0 bases and J by 2 bases, with 8 bases between. This CDR3 has 14 amino acids. CDR1 and CDR2 (germline): SGHRS, YFSETQ. The CDR3 nucleotides are TGCGCCAGCAGCTTGGACGCTCTTAACACTGAAGCTTTCTTT. Amino acid sequence: CASSLDALNTEAFF. Full variable domain (remainder filled in from reference TRBV5-1 and TRBJ1-1): KAGVTQTPRYLIKTRGQQVTLSCSPISGHRSVSWYQQTPGQGLQFLFEYFSETQRNKGNFPGRFSGRQFSNSRSEMNVSTLELGDSALYLCASSLDALNTEAFFGQGTRLTVV.

The V and J genes are TRBV9 and TRBJ2-4; D is unresolved. V was cut by 3 bases and J by 6 bases, with 10 bases left in between. CDR3 length: 13 amino acids. The germline V gene encodes CDR1 SGDLS and CDR2 YYNGEE. The CDR3: CASSDLAVNIQYF. DNA of the CDR3: TGTGCCAGCAGCGACCTGGCAGTAAACATTCAGTACTTC.

The chain carries TRBV7-9 and TRBJ2-1; 10 nucleotides line up with TRBD1. From germline, CDR1 is SEHNR and CDR2 FQNEAQ (reference sequence). There are 15 residues in the CDR3. With 6 bases clipped from V and 11 bases from J, the junction kept 13 bases outside the gene matches. CDR3 sequence: CASSSGTGDYNKQFF. CDR3 coding DNA: TGTGCCAGCAGTTCCGGGACAGGGGACTATAATAAGCAGTTCTTC.

This chain joins TRBV5-1 and TRBJ2-3, with D hard to call. The CDR3 loop spans 14 amino acids. Germline values: CDR1 SGHRS, CDR2 YFSETQ. Trimming left V 5 bases short and J 6 bases short, with 16 bases between. The CDR3 protein is CASRAYPRPDTQYF. The CDR3 coding sequence is TGCGCCAGCAGAGCGTACCCAAGACCGGATACGCAGTATTTT.

The V call is TRBV14, the J call TRBJ2-7, with D possibly called TRBD1 or TRBD2 (5 bases each). CDR3 size: 16 residues. In germline, CDR1 is SGHDN, CDR2 FVKESK. V lost 1 base and J 3 bases, leaving 16 bases between the germline ends. The CDR3 DNA sequence: TGTGCCAGCAGCCAAGGGGACGGCTATCTAGGCTACGAGCAGTACTTC. As protein: CASSQGDGYLGYEQYF.

This chain links TRBV15 with TRBJ2-1, with 10 bases matching TRBD2. Germline V gene lookup returns CDR1 LNHNV and CDR2 YYDKDF (reference sequence). Losses at the gene ends were 0 bases for V and 5 bases for J; bases not matched to a gene: 10. The CDR3 sequence is 18 residues long. DNA for the CDR3: TGTGCCACCAGCAGAGATCGGACTAGCGGAGACCGCGACAATGAGCAGTTCTTC. Encoded protein: CATSRDRTSGDRDNEQFF.

J is TRBJ2-1 and V is TRBV6-1; 14 nucleotides match TRBD2. V lost 10 bases to trimming and J lost 7 bases; unmatched junction nucleotides: 6. Germline CDR1 MNHNS, CDR2 SASEGT. The CDR3 loop spans 14 amino acids. In DNA, the CDR3 is TGTGCCATCGGACTAGCGGGAGGAGTTAATGAGCAGTTCTTC. It is translated as CAIGLAGGVNEQFF.

V is TRBV9 and J is TRBJ2-3; 9 bases line up with TRBD2. V trimming: 0 bases; J trimming: 4 bases; junction bases outside the gene matches: 3. The CDR3 sequence is 15 residues long. Germline-derived CDR1 and CDR2 are SGDLS and YYNGEE. As DNA, the CDR3 is TGTGCCAGCAGCGTAGGCGGGAGGGGCTCAGATACGCAGTATTTT. It yields the protein CASSVGGRGSDTQYF.

The chain has TRBV11-2 and TRBJ2-2; perhaps TRBD1 as D (5 bases). V lost 1 base, J lost 6 bases, and 15 bases lay in between. Germline-derived CDR1 and CDR2 are SGHAT and FQNNGV. The CDR3 consists of 16 residues. In DNA, the CDR3 is TGTGCCAGCAGCTTAGGTCTAGGGGTATCGGCCGGGGAGCTGTTTTTT. Amino acid sequence: CASSLGLGVSAGELFF.

The count of this clone is one. The sample contains more than one DNA sequence encoding this CDR3. The chain employs TRBV9 and TRBJ1-5; D unclear. Germline-derived CDR1 and CDR2 are SGDLS and YYNGEE. The CDR3 runs 12 residues. V lost 0 bases, J lost 2 bases, and 0 bases lay in between. CDR3 DNA: TGTGCCAGCAGCGTAGGCAATCAGCCCCAGCATTTT. Translating it yields CASSVGNQPQHF.

This chain links TRBV7-9 with TRBJ2-6; unclear D gene. Trimming took off 8 bases at V and 4 bases at J, with 18 bases between the two ends. Germline V CDR1 and CDR2: SEHNR, FQNEAQ (reference sequence). This CDR3 is 16 amino acids long. The CDR3 reads CASVVFQADGANVLTF. The CDR3 DNA follows: TGTGCCAGCGTCGTATTTCAGGCCGACGGGGCCAACGTCCTGACTTTC.

CDR3: CASSPPGARAFYEQYF. As DNA, the CDR3 is TGTGCCAGCAGCCCGCCGGGGGCAAGGGCATTCTACGAGCAGTACTTC. The chain employs TRBV5-6 and TRBJ2-7; the D call may be TRBD1 or TRBD2 (6 bases each). This CDR3 is 16 amino acids long. V was clipped by 4 bases and J by 3 bases, with 20 bases between them. Germline values: CDR1 SGHDT, CDR2 YYEEEE.

The rearrangement links TRBV7-2 to TRBJ1-1, with D hard to call. Germline assignment: CDR1 SGHTA and CDR2 FQGNSA. This CDR3 region has 14 residues. V lost 3 bases and J 4 bases, leaving 12 bases between the germline ends. The CDR3 DNA follows: TGTGCCAGCAGCTTTAAGATCGAGAGCACTGAAGCTTTCTTT. Translated, it gives CASSFKIESTEAFF.

This clone occurred a few times. Additional DNA sequences in this sample encode the identical CDR3. V is TRBV30 and J is TRBJ1-1, with 7 bases matching TRBD1. The CDR3 loop spans 13 amino acids. Germline CDR1 and CDR2: GTSNPN and SVGIG (reference sequence). Trimming took 2 bases from V and 1 from J; bases not matched to a gene: 1. The CDR3 is CAWSRQGNTEAFF. DNA for the CDR3: TGTGCCTGGAGTCGACAGGGGAACACTGAAGCTTTCTTT.

The chain uses TRBV2 and TRBJ2-7; no reliable D call. Per germline, CDR1 SNHLY and CDR2 FYNNEI. V was trimmed by 8 bases and J by 6 bases, leaving 11 bases between them. CDR3 size: 11 residues. The CDR3 is CASSVALEQYF. The DNA of the CDR3 is TGTGCCAGCTCTGTAGCCCTCGAGCAGTACTTC.

This sequence joins TRBV25-1 and TRBJ2-7; TRBD1 is a possible D gene (6 bases). V was cut by 2 bases and J by 4 bases, with 6 bases left in between. The V gene's germline CDR1 is MGHDK and CDR2 SYGVNS. The CDR3 sequence is 12 residues long. In nucleotides, the CDR3 is TGTGCCAGCAGTGAACAGGGGTACGAGCAGTACTTC. Protein sequence: CASSEQGYEQYF.

Concerning this clone itself: At the DNA level, this CDR3 is encoded by other sequences in the same sample as well. The J gene is TRBJ1-1, the V gene TRBV28; 7 bases agree with TRBD1. With V trimmed by 2 bases and J by 5 bases, 5 bases remained unmatched. This CDR3 region has 14 residues. CDR1 MDHEN and CDR2 SYDVKM come from the germline V gene. For the CDR3, the DNA is TGTGCCAGCAGTTTAGACAGGGTGAGGACTGAAGCTTTCTTT. This translates into CASSLDRVRTEAFF.

This chain links TRBV2 with TRBJ2-7; TRBD1 matches at 12 bases. Germline V gives CDR1 SNHLY, CDR2 FYNNEI. The junction had 4 bases not matched to a gene; V was cut back by 8 bases and J by 2 bases. CDR3 length equals 14 residues. CDR3 sequence: CASGGTGGPYEQYF. In DNA, the CDR3 is TGTGCCAGCGGGGGGACAGGGGGCCCCTACGAGCAGTACTTC.

As for this clone: At the DNA level, this CDR3 is encoded by other sequences in the same sample as well. V and J are TRBV7-9 and TRBJ2-7, with a weak D call TRBD2 (6 bases). CDR1 SEHNR and CDR2 FQNEAQ come from the germline V gene (reference sequence). The CDR3 has 14 amino acids. Trimming stripped 2 bases from V and 2 bases from J, with 10 bases between. In nucleotides, the CDR3 is TGTGCCAGCAGCTTATCCGGGAGTCCCTACGAGCAGTACTTC. Residues: CASSLSGSPYEQYF.

V usage is TRBV10-3 and J usage is TRBJ2-7; D unresolved. Trimming pared 5 bases from V and 3 bases from J, leaving 17 bases between. The germline V gene encodes CDR1 ENHRY and CDR2 SYGVKD. The CDR3 spans 15 residues. CDR3 sequence (DNA): TGTGCCATCAGTACAACGCGCGGATGGTTCTACGAGCAGTACTTC. Its protein product is CAISTTRGWFYEQYF.

The V call is TRBV7-6, the J call TRBJ1-3; 7 bases agree with TRBD1. Germline V gene sequence: CDR1 SGHVS, CDR2 FNYEAQ. The CDR3 consists of 16 residues. V lost 5 bases and J lost 0; bases outside the gene matches: 7. CDR3 DNA: TGTGCCAGCAGCCCCCGACAGGGATTCTCTGGAAACACCATATATTTT. Protein sequence: CASSPRQGFSGNTIYF.

The J gene is TRBJ1-1, the V gene TRBV9, with D perhaps matching TRBD1 (5 bases). The CDR3 consists of 15 residues. Germline V lookup: CDR1 SGDLS, CDR2 YYNGEE. Deletions cut 0 bases from V and 5 bases from J, with 14 bases between. CDR3 nucleotide sequence: TGTGCCAGCAGCGTAGCTTCGGCAGGGAATACTGAAGCTTTCTTT. Translation gives CASSVASAGNTEAFF.

V is TRBV7-2 and J is TRBJ1-1; D is unresolved. This CDR3 region has 13 residues. The germline V gene encodes CDR1 SGHTA and CDR2 FQGNSA. The germline V and J ends were trimmed by 5 bases and 2 bases, with 9 bases remaining between them. Here the CDR3 DNA reads TGTGCCAGCAGCACGGGCCTAAACACTGAAGCTTTCTTT. It yields the protein CASSTGLNTEAFF.

This rearrangement joins TRBV14 to TRBJ2-1; TRBD2 is a possible D gene (5 bases). Germline lookup yields CDR1 SGHDN and CDR2 FVKESK. V was shortened by 1 base and J by 13 bases, with 14 bases between the two germline ends. This CDR3 spans 13 amino acids. CDR3 amino acids: CASSQVRGRGQFF. As DNA, the CDR3 is TGTGCCAGCAGCCAAGTCCGTGGGAGAGGCCAGTTCTTC.

J is TRBJ2-1 and V is TRBV27, with TRBD1 matching 7 bases. V trimming: 3 bases; J trimming: 3 bases; junction bases outside the gene matches: 2. Germline V gene data show CDR1 as MNHEY and CDR2 as SMNVEV (reference sequence). This CDR3 has 14 residues. In nucleotides, the CDR3 is TGTGCCAGCAGTTTCGGGACAGACTACAATGAGCAGTTCTTC. This gives the protein CASSFGTDYNEQFF.

The chain couples TRBV9 to TRBJ2-2, with 11 bases aligning to TRBD1. The V segment lost 3 bases and the J segment 2 bases; nucleotides outside the gene matches: 6. This CDR3 comprises 17 residues. The germline V gene encodes CDR1 SGDLS and CDR2 YYNGEE. DNA for the CDR3: TGTGCCAGCAGCGAACGGACAGGGGGCTTAAACACCGGGGAGCTGTTTTTT. Translation gives CASSERTGGLNTGELFF.

This clone was observed a single time. V gene TRBV5-4 combines with J gene TRBJ2-7; D is uncertain. The CDR3 length is 13 residues. Trimming cost V 0 bases and J 5 bases, with 9 bases left between them. Germline values: CDR1 SGHNT, CDR2 YYREEE (reference sequence). Here the CDR3 DNA reads TGTGCCAGCAGCTTGGCGGTCCGGGACGAGCAGTACTTC. Translation gives CASSLAVRDEQYF.

The chain employs TRBV27 and TRBJ2-7, with D perhaps TRBD2 (6 bases). This CDR3 contains 17 residues. Trimming stripped 3 bases from V and 0 bases from J, with 18 bases between. Germline loops: CDR1 MNHEY, CDR2 SMNVEV (reference sequence). The CDR3 DNA reads as TGTGCCAGCAGTTTCGTTTCCCCCAGCGGGCCCTCCTACGAGCAGTACTTC. Residues: CASSFVSPSGPSYEQYF.

The chain uses TRBV1 and TRBJ2-7; TRBD2 reflects the table's D call only, with no check against the DNA. TRBV1 is a pseudogene locus. The CDR3 consists of 18 residues. The CDR3 protein is CTSSQREEISFSSYEQYF. The CDR3 DNA is TGCACCAGCAGCCAACGGGAGGAGATTTCTTTTAGCTCCTACGAGCAGTACTTC.